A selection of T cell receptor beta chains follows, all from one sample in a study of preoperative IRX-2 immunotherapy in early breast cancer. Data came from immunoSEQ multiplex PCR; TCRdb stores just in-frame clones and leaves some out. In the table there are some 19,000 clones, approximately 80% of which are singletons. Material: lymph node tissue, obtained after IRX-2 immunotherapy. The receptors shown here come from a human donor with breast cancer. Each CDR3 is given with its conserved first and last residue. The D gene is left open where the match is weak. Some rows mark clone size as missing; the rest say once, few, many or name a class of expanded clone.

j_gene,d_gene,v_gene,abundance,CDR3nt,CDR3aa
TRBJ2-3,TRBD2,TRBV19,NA,TGTGCCAGTAGTACCGGGACTAGCGGGGGGGTTTCAGATACGCAGTATTTT,CASSTGTSGGVSDTQYF
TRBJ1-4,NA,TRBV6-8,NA,TGTGCCAGCAGTTCGCTGCCCGGGCCTGGTGAAAAACTGTTTTTT,CASSSLPGPGEKLFF
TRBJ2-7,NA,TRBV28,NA,TGTGCCAGCAGTTCCTCCGGACCCTACGAGCAGTACTTC,CASSSSGPYEQYF
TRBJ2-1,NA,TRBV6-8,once,TGTGCCAGCACCATAACAAAAGGCCTACTCGGGAATGAGCAGTTCTTC,CASTITKGLLGNEQFF
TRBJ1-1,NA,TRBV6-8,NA,TGTGCCAGCAGTCTCCAGGGAAACGATGAAGCTTTCTTT,CASSLQGNDEAFF
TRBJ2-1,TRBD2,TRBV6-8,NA,TGTGCCAGCAGGTCCGGGACTAGCGGGAGGGATGAGCAGTTCTTC,CASRSGTSGRDEQFF
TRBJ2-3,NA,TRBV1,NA,TGCGCCAGCAGCCAAACCAGGGGTGGTACAGATACGCAGTATTTT,CASSQTRGGTDTQYF
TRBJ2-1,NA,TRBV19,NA,TGTGCCAGTAGTATACCGAACATACGGGAGCAGTTCTTC,CASSIPNIREQFF
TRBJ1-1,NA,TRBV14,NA,TGTGCCAGCAGCCAGACAGTGATGAACACTGAAGCTTTCTTT,CASSQTVMNTEAFF
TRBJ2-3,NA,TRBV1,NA,TGCGCCAGCAGCCAAGAATCCGGGACAGGGAACACAGATACGCAGTATTTT,CASSQESGTGNTDTQYF
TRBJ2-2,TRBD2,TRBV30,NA,TGTGCCTGGAGCCTTTGGGATAGCGGGGTTTACACCGGGGAGCTGTTTTTT,CAWSLWDSGVYTGELFF
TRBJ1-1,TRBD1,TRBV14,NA,TGTGCCAGCAGCCGGACAGGTACTGAAGCTTTCTTT,CASSRTGTEAFF
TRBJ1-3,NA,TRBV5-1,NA,TGCGCCAGCAGCTTGGCAGGGACCTCTGGAAACACCATATATTTT,CASSLAGTSGNTIYF
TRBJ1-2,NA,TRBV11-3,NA,TGTGCCAGCAGCCCCCTCCAGATGAACTATGGCTACACCTTC,CASSPLQMNYGYTF
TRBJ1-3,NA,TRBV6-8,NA,TGTGCCAGCAGTTACTCCAGGGGCTCTGGAAACACCATATATTTT,CASSYSRGSGNTIYF
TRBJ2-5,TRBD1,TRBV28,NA,TGTGCCAGCACCAGCAGACAGGGACGTATCGAGACCCAGTACTTC,CASTSRQGRIETQYF
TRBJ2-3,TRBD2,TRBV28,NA,TGTGCCAGCACCGGGAATAAACCGGGACTAGCGGGAGAGCGCACAGATACGCAGTATTTT,CASTGNKPGLAGERTDTQYF
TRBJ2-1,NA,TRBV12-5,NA,TGTGCCAGCGCCGGGCCGACAATCTTGAATGAGCAGTTCTTC,CASAGPTILNEQFF
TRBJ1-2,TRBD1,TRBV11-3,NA,TGTGCCAGCAGCCCAGGACAGGGGCAAACCTATGGCTACACCTTC,CASSPGQGQTYGYTF
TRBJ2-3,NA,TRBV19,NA,TGTGCCAGTGGATCCGGGATGCCCGGCGCAGATACGCAGTATTTT,CASGSGMPGADTQYF
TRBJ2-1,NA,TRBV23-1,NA,TGCGCCAGCAGCCAAGTAGATCTCGGGCTACCTACCTACAATGAGCAGTTCTTC,CASSQVDLGLPTYNEQFF
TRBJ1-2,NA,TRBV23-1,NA,TGCGCCAGCAGCCAAGAAGCGGGGGGCCGTGGCTACACCTTC,CASSQEAGGRGYTF
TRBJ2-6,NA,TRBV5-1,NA,TGCGCCAGCAGCTTGAACCCAACAGGCTCTGGGGCCAACGTCCTGACTTTC,CASSLNPTGSGANVLTF
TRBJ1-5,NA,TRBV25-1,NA,TGTGCCAGCAGTTTCGAGTCGGGGGCCTTTCAGCCCCAGCATTTT,CASSFESGAFQPQHF
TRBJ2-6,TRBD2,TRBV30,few,TGTGCCTGGAATATCCTGGGACTAGCGGGGGGAAGGGCCAACGTCCTGACTTTC,CAWNILGLAGGRANVLTF
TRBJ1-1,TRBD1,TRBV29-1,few,TGCAGCGTGGACCAACAGGGGGTTGGCACTGAAGCTTTCTTT,CSVDQQGVGTEAFF
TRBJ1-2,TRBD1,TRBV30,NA,TGTGCCTCTACGACCCGGGACAGATATGGCTACACCTTC,CASTTRDRYGYTF
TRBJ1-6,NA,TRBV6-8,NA,TGTGCCATCCCAGGCGCCCTCGGAGGTAATTCACCCCTCCACTTT,CAIPGALGGNSPLHF
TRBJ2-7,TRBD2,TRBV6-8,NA,TGTGCCAGCAGCTTAGCGGGAGCCTACGAGCAGTACTTC,CASSLAGAYEQYF
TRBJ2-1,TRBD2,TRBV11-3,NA,TGTGCCAGCAGCCGCGTAGCGGGGACATCTGAGCAGTTCTTC,CASSRVAGTSEQFF
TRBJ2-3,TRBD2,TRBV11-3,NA,TGTGCCAGCAGCCCCCCGGGGGGGGGCCCAGATACGCAGTATTTT,CASSPPGGGPDTQYF
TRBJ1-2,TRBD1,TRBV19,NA,TGTGCCAGTATTGTTGGAGGGGGCGGCTATGGCTACACCTTC,CASIVGGGGYGYTF
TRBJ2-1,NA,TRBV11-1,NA,TGTGCCAGCAGCGCCGCAGGGGTTTCCTACAATGAGCAGTTCTTC,CASSAAGVSYNEQFF
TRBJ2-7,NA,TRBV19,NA,TGTGCCAGTAGGTACAGGGACTCCTACGAGCAGTACTTC,CASRYRDSYEQYF
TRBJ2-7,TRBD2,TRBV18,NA,TGTGCCAGCTCACGACTAGCGGCCTACGAGCAGTACTTC,CASSRLAAYEQYF
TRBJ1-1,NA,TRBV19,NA,TGTGCCAGTAGTATTTGGCAAACCACTGAAGCTTTCTTT,CASSIWQTTEAFF
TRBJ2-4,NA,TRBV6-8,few,TGTGCCAGCAGGACCCGCGGAAACATTCAGTACTTC,CASRTRGNIQYF